This entry features one T cell receptor (beta chain) sequence. As yet, its antigen is unknown. The sample belongs to a study of PD-1 blockade in mismatch repair-deficient tumors. As for the study in general: Patients had over 10 mismatch repair-deficient cancer types, all previously treated and progressing. Broader study findings: Rapid post-treatment expansion, then contraction, generally preceding radiologic response, marked tumor-resident clones.

All patients were mismatch repair deficient, assessed by either PCR or immunohistochemistry. TCRs were sequenced from a few patients responding to pembrolizumab. CDR3 length: 15 residues. The V end was cut by 4 bases, the J end by 4 bases, with 17 bases between. CDR1 SGHNT and CDR2 YYREEE come from the germline V gene (reference sequence). Sequencing used immunoSEQ multiplex PCR; TCRdb keeps in-frame clones, though not all of them. The sample consists of roughly 120,000 clones, around nine tenths of them appearing once. The specimen comprised peripheral blood, sampled 70 to 73 weeks after starting pembrolizumab. The receptor's source is an adult with mismatch repair-deficient cancer. The J gene is TRBJ1-2, the V gene TRBV5-4; the D gene is possibly TRBD1 (6 bases). The CDR3 nucleotides are TGTGCCAGCAGCCCGCCCGAAGGGGGGGTCTATGGCTACACCTTC. This sequence encodes CASSPPEGGVYGYTF.